A single sample is the source of the 14 T cell receptor beta chains below, sequenced in a study (dated by TCRdb to 2016 to 2017). The library was made by RT-PCR. The listed sequencing device is Illumina MiSeq. TCRdb reanalyzed the raw reads on its own, using fastp at Q25 for trimming and MiXCR for clone calling, and kept in-frame beta chains. Identical CDR3 protein sequences are pooled into one entry, listed with their most common genes and DNA. The sample profile shows about 680,000 distinct CDR3 sequences; 14% of them were found once. The ten largest account for 3% to 4.5% of the sample. Sequencing used memory CD4+ T cells from blood. The source of these receptors is a female donor in good health, serving as a healthy control.

This chain links TRBV20-1 with TRBJ2-1, with TRBD2 identical over 11 bases. Germline CDR1 and CDR2: DFQATT and SNEGSKA (reference sequence). This CDR3 has 11 amino acids. The CDR3 sequence: CGSGRGIEQFF. The CDR3, as DNA: TGCGGTAGCGGGAGGGGGATTGAGCAGTTCTTC.

This clonotype was detected only a few times. The chain uses TRBV7-9 and TRBJ1-6, with D maybe TRBD1 (5 bases). The V end was cut by 0 bases, the J end by 7 bases, with 10 bases between. This CDR3 spans 15 amino acids. The germline V gene encodes CDR1 SEHNR and CDR2 FQNEAQ (reference sequence). The CDR3 loop is CASSLADGGNSPLHF. The DNA for the CDR3 is TGTGCCAGCAGCTTAGCTGACGGGGGGAATTCACCCCTCCACTTT.

V gene TRBV9 combines with J gene TRBJ2-3; D is undetermined. The CDR3 sequence is 14 residues long. V dropped 0 bases and J dropped 4 bases, with 9 bases sitting between them. CDR1 is SGDLS and CDR2 is YYNGEE in the germline V gene. The CDR3 protein is CASSVDPRSDTQYF. The CDR3 DNA follows: TGTGCCAGCAGCGTAGATCCCCGATCAGATACGCAGTATTTT.

This clonotype was observed a few times. The chain is built from TRBV28 and TRBJ1-5; D unresolved. The CDR3 consists of 13 residues. Trimming cost V 3 bases and J 4 bases, with 7 bases left between them. Germline V gene data show CDR1 as MDHEN and CDR2 as SYDVKM. In DNA form, the CDR3 reads TGTGCCAGCAGTTTCCCGGGGAATCAGCCCCAGCATTTT. Amino acids: CASSFPGNQPQHF.

V is TRBV12-3 or TRBV12-4 and J is TRBJ2-7; 10 bases agree with TRBD1. This CDR3 has 15 residues. Trimming removed 6 bases from V and 4 bases from J; junction bases left unmatched: 9. The CDR3 region has the DNA TGTGCCAGCAGGAAGACCGGGACAGGGGTATACGAGCAGTACTTC. Translated, it gives CASRKTGTGVYEQYF.

V gene TRBV20-1 combines with J gene TRBJ2-2, with D perhaps TRBD1 (5 bases). From germline, CDR1 is DFQATT and CDR2 SNEGSKA (reference sequence). Trimming cost V 2 bases and J 0 bases, with 13 bases left between them. The CDR3 loop spans 16 amino acids. The CDR3 DNA follows: TGCAGTGCTAGAATGGAAAGGGGCCCGAACACCGGGGAGCTGTTTTTT. It translates to CSARMERGPNTGELFF.

This clonotype appeared a few times. The chain links TRBV5-8 to TRBJ2-2; D is unresolved. Trimming took off 3 bases at V and 4 bases at J, with 4 bases between the two ends. From germline, CDR1 is SGHTS and CDR2 YDEGEE. CDR3 size: 12 residues. In nucleotides, the CDR3 is TGTGCCAGCAGCTACATCACCGGGGAGCTGTTTTTT. Amino acids: CASSYITGELFF.

CDR3 sequence reads: CASDRGLRQETQYF. In nucleotides, the CDR3 is TGTGCCAGCGACAGGGGGTTAAGGCAAGAGACCCAGTACTTC. The chain uses TRBV2 and TRBJ2-5, with 9 bases matching TRBD1. Germline CDR1 is SNHLY and CDR2 is FYNNEI. The CDR3 is 14 residues long. V lost 8 bases to trimming and J lost 2 bases; unmatched junction nucleotides: 6.

This chain joins TRBV12-3 or TRBV12-4 and TRBJ2-1; either TRBD1 or TRBD2 may fit D (5 bases each). V was cut by 3 bases and J by 3 bases, with 15 bases left in between. The CDR3 has 16 residues. In nucleotides, the CDR3 is TGTGCCAGCAGTTTCTTTTCCCGGGACGGCTACAATGAGCAGTTCTTC. Protein: CASSFFSRDGYNEQFF.

This clonotype turned up a few times. This chain connects TRBV5-1 to TRBJ2-2; weak D call: TRBD1 (5 bases). CDR3 length: 16 amino acids. V dropped 4 bases and J dropped 5 bases, with 18 bases sitting between them. Germline V lookup: CDR1 SGHRS, CDR2 YFSETQ. CDR3 sequence: CASSILQTDLTGELFF. The CDR3 bases are TGCGCCAGCAGCATACTTCAGACAGACCTTACCGGGGAGCTGTTTTTT.

This clonotype came up a few times. The V and J genes are TRBV27 and TRBJ1-4; the D is unclear. CDR1 MNHEY and CDR2 SMNVEV come from the germline V gene (reference sequence). Trimming took 3 bases from V and 6 from J, leaving 8 bases between them. The CDR3 spans 13 residues. As DNA, the CDR3 is TGTGCCAGCAGTTTTGGGCCGGATGAAAAACTGTTTTTT. This translates into CASSFGPDEKLFF.

This clonotype was observed a few times. The rearrangement links TRBV7-9 to TRBJ2-1; TRBD2 is a possible D gene (6 bases). Germline lookup yields CDR1 SEHNR and CDR2 FQNEAQ (reference sequence). Trimming pared 0 bases from V and 12 bases from J, leaving 12 bases between. The CDR3 runs 13 residues. Written as DNA, the CDR3 is TGTGCCAGCAGCTTAGCCCTCGGGCGGGGGCAGTTCTTC. Translated: CASSLALGRGQFF.

This clonotype was seen at least ten times. The chain is built from TRBV20-1 and TRBJ2-2, with 8 bases fitting TRBD1. The CDR3 length is 14 residues. The trim removed 6 bases at V and 8 bases at J, leaving 11 bases unmatched. Germline loops: CDR1 DFQATT, CDR2 SNEGSKA (reference sequence). CDR3 sequence reads: CSASPQGADGELFF. CDR3 DNA sequence: TGCAGTGCGAGCCCGCAGGGGGCAGATGGGGAGCTGTTTTTT.

This clonotype appeared many times. The chain links TRBV6-5 to TRBJ2-3, with D perhaps assigned TRBD1 or TRBD2 (6 bases each). V was pared by 4 bases and J by 5 bases, with 13 bases between. The CDR3 consists of 14 residues. The V gene's germline CDR1 is MNHEY and CDR2 SVGAGI. The CDR3 loop reads CASSWGAAKDTQYF. In DNA, the CDR3 is TGTGCCAGCAGTTGGGGGGCGGCTAAAGATACGCAGTATTTT.